This TCR beta chain is drawn from a study of vaccination effects on CD4 cells after COVID-19. Whole-study context: It was a median of 72 days after the second dose that post-vaccine samples were obtained. Cultures used roughly 2 million PBMC per well, approximately 9.6 IU/ml IL-2 and about 10 ug/ml peptides.

Repertoires were generated with immunoSEQ multiplex PCR, while TCRdb's copy carries only in-frame clones and drops some. The table lists about 73,000 clones, roughly four fifths of them singletons, with less than 2.5% in the top ten. Concerning this clone itself: Its specificity is unknown.

Researchers isolated CD4+ T cells once roughly nine days of culture had elapsed. Participants received two doses of either the BNT162b2 or mRNA-1273 vaccine. People in the vaccine group had not been infected with SARS-CoV-2 before, and their nucleocapsid antibodies were negative. Whole-study findings and limits: The study found marked clonal contraction of infection- and vaccine-induced clones late after vaccination.

The sequencing used CD4+ T cells from PBMCs cultured without peptide, collected after COVID-19 vaccination. This clonotype was obtained from a human donor who received a COVID-19 vaccine.

The CDR3 DNA sequence: TGCGCCAGCAGCTTTACAGGGGATGGCTATGGCTACACCTTC. This codes for CASSFTGDGYGYTF. The genes are TRBV5-1 and TRBJ1-2, with TRBD1 matching over 7 bases. The V segment lost 2 bases and the J segment 4 bases; nucleotides outside the gene matches: 5. CDR1 is SGHRS, CDR2 YFSETQ, per germline. The CDR3 length is 14 residues.